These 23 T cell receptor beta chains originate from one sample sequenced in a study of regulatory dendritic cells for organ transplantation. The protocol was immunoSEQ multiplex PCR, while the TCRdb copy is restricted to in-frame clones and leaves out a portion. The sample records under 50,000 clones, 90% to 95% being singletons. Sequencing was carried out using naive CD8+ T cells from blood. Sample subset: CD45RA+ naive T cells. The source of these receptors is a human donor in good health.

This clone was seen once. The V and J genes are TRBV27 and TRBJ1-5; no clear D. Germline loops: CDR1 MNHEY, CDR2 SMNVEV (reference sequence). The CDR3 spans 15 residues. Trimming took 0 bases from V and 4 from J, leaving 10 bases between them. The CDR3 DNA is TGTGCCAGCAGTTTATCAGCGGGCGGGAATCAGCCCCAGCATTTT. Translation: CASSLSAGGNQPQHF.

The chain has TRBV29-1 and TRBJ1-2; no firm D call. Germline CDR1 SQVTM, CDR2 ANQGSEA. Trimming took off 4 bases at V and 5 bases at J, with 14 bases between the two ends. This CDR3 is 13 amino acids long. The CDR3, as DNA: TGCAGCGTTGTTAGGACTTCGGGTTATGGCTACACCTTC. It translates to CSVVRTSGYGYTF.

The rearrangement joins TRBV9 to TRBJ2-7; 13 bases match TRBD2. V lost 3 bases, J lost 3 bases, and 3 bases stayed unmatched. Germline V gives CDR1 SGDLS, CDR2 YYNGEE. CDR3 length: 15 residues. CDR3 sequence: CASSAGLAGVYEQYF. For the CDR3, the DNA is TGTGCCAGCAGCGCCGGACTAGCGGGAGTCTACGAGCAGTACTTC.

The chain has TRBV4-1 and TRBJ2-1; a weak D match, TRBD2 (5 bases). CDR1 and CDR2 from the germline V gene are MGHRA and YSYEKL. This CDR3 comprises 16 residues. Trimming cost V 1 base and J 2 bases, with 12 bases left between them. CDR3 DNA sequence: TGCGCCAGCAGCCAAGCCATCACTAGTCCCTACAATGAGCAGTTCTTC. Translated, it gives CASSQAITSPYNEQFF.

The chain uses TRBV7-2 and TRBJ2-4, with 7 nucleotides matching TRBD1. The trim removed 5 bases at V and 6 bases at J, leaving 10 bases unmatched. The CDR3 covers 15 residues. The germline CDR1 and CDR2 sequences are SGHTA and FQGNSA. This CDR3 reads CASSVNQGQRNIQYF. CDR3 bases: TGTGCCAGCAGCGTAAACCAGGGACAGCGAAACATTCAGTACTTC.

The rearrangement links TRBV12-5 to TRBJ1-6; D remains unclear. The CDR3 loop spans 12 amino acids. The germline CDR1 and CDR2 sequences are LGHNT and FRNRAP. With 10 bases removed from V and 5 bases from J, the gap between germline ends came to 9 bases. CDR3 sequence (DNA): TGTGCTATGGCCGCGGATAATTCACCCCTCCACTTT. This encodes CAMAADNSPLHF.

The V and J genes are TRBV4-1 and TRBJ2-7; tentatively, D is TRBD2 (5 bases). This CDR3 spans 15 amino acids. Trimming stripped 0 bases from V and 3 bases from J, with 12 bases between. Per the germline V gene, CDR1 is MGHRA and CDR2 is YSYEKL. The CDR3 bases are TGCGCCAGCAGCCAAGATGATCGGGGATACTACGAGCAGTACTTC. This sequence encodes CASSQDDRGYYEQYF.

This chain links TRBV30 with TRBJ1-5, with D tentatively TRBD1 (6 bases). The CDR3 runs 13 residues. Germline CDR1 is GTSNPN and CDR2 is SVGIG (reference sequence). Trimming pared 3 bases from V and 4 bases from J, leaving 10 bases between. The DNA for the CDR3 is TGTGCCTGGAGCGCAACAGGGAATCAGCCCCAGCATTTT. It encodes CAWSATGNQPQHF. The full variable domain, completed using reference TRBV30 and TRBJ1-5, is SQTIHQWPATLVQPVGSPLSLECTVEGTSNPNLYWYRQAAGRGLQLLFYSVGIGQISSEVPQNLSASRPQDRQFILSSKKLLLSDSGFYLCAWSATGNQPQHFGDGTRLSIL.

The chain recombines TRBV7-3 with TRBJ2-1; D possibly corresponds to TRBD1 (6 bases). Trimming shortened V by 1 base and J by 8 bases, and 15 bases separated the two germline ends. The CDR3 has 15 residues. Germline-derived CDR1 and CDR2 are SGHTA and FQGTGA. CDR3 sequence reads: CASSLIQGSIYEQFF. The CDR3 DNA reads TGTGCCAGCAGCTTAATCCAGGGGAGTATATATGAGCAGTTCTTC.

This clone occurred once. The CDR3 DNA is TGTGCCAGCAGTTTATCGATGGGACTAGCGGGCCCTTATAATAATGAGCAGTTCTTC. Its protein is CASSLSMGLAGPYNNEQFF. The V gene is TRBV27, the J gene TRBJ2-1, with 12 bases aligning to TRBD2. The length of the CDR3 is 19 residues. Germline CDR1 and CDR2: MNHEY and SMNVEV (reference sequence). Germline trimming cut 0 bases from V and 7 bases from J; bases unmatched to any gene: 13.

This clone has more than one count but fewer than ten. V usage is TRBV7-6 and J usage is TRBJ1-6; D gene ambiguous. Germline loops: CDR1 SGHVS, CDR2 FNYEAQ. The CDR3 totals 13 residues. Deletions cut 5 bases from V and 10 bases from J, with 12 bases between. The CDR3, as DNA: TGTGCCAGCAGCCCAGGAGCTAGCTCACCCCTCCACTTT. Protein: CASSPGASSPLHF.

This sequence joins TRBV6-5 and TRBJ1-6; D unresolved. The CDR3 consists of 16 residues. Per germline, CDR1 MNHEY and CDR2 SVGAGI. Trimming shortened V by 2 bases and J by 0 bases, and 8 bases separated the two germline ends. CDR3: CASSYRTSSYNSPLHF. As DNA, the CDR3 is TGTGCCAGCAGTTACCGCACGAGCTCCTATAATTCACCCCTCCACTTT.

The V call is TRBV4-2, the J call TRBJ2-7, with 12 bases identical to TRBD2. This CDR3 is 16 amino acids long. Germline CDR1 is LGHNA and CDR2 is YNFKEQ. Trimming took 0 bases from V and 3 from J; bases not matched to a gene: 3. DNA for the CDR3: TGTGCCAGCAGCCAAGATCTAGCGGGGGGGTTCTACGAGCAGTACTTC. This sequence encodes CASSQDLAGGFYEQYF.

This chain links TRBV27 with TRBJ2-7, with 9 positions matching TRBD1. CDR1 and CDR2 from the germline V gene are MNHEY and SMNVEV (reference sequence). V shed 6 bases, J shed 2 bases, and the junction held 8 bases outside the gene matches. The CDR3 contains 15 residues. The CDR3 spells CASSPGQGGTYEQYF. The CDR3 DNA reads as TGTGCCAGCAGCCCGGGACAGGGAGGGACCTACGAGCAGTACTTC.

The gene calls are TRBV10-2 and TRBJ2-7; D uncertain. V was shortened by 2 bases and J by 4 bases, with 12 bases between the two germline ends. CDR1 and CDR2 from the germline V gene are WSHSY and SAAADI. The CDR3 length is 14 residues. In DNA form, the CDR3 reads TGCGCCAGCAGTGAGACGGCGCTTTCTTACGAGCAGTACTTC. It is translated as CASSETALSYEQYF.

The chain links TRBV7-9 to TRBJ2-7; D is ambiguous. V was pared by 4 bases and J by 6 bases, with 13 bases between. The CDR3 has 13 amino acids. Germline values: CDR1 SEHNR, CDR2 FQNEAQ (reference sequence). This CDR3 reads CASSSPWVSEQYF. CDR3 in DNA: TGTGCCAGCAGCTCGCCTTGGGTCAGCGAGCAGTACTTC.

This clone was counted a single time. This CDR3 reads CASSLTGGTRTSKETQYF. The CDR3 bases are TGTGCCAGCAGCCTCACCGGTGGGACTAGAACGAGCAAGGAGACCCAGTACTTC. V usage is TRBV7-3 and J usage is TRBJ2-5; TRBD2 matches 8 bases. The trim removed 5 bases at V and 5 bases at J, leaving 19 bases unmatched. The CDR3 loop spans 18 amino acids. Germline V CDR1 and CDR2: SGHTA, FQGTGA.

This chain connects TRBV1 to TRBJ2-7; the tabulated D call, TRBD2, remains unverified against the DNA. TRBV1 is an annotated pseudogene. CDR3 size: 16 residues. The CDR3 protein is CTSSQDTSSGCYEQYF. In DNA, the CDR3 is TGCACCAGCAGCCAAGACACATCTAGCGGATGCTACGAGCAGTACTTC.

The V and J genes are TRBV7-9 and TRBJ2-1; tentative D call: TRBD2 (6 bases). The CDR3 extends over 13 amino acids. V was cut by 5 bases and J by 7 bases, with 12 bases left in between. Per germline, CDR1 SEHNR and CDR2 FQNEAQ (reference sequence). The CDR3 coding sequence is TGTGCCAGCAGCCCTTGGGGGACTAATGAGCAGTTCTTC. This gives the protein CASSPWGTNEQFF.

CDR3 DNA: TGTGCCAGCAGCTTGCAGGGGTCATTAGGGGGCTACACCTTC. Protein product: CASSLQGSLGGYTF. V is TRBV5-4 and J is TRBJ1-2; D might be TRBD1 (6 bases). CDR1 SGHNT and CDR2 YYREEE come from the germline V gene (reference sequence). V was trimmed by 1 base and J by 8 bases, leaving 15 bases between them. The CDR3 length is 14 residues.

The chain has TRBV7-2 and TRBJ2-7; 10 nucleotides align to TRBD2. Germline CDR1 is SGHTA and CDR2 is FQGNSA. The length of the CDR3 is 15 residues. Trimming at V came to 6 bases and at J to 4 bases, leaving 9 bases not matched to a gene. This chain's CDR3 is CASSSTSGKFYEQYF. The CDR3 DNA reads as TGTGCCAGCAGTTCAACTAGCGGGAAGTTTTACGAGCAGTACTTC. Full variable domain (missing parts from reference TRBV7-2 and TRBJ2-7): GAGVSQSPSNKVTEKGKDVELRCDPISGHTALYWYRQSLGQGLEFLIYFQGNSAPDKSGLPSDRFSAERTGGSVSTLTIQRTQQEDSAVYLCASSSTSGKFYEQYFGPGTRLTVT.

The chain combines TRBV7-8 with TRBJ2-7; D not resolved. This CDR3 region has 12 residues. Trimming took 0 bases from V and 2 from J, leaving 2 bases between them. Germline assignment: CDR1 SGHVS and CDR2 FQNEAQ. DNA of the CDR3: TGTGCCAGCAGCTTAGCGACCTACGAGCAGTACTTC. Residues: CASSLATYEQYF.

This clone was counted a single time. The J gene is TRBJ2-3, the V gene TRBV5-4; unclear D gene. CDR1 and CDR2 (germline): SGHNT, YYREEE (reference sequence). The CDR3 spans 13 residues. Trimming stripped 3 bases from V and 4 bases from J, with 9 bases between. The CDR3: CASSYRLSDTQYF. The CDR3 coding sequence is TGTGCCAGCAGCTATAGACTGTCAGATACGCAGTATTTT.